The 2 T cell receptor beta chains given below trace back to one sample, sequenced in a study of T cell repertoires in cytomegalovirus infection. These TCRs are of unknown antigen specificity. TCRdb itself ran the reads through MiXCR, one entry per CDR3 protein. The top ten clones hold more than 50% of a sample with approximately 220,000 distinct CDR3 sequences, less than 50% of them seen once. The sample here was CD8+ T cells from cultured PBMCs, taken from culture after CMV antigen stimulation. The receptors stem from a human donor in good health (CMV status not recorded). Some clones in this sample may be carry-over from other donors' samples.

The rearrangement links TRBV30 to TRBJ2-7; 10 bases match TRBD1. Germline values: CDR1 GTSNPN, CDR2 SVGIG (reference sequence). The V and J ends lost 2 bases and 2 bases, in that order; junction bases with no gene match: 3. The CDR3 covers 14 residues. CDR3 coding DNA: TGTGCCTGGAGTAGCGGGACAGGGGCCTACGAGCAGTACTTC. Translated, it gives CAWSSGTGAYEQYF.

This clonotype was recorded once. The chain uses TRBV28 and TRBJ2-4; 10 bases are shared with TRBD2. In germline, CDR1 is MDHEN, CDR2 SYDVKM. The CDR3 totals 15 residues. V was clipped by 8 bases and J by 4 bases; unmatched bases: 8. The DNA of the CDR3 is TGTGCCAGCTCTCGACTAGCGGGTCGGAAAAACATTCAGTACTTC. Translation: CASSRLAGRKNIQYF.